One sample yielded the 5 T cell receptor beta chains listed below, sequenced in a study of blood T cell repertoires in COVID-19. The repertoire was sequenced with immunoSEQ multiplex PCR; TCRdb's copy has only in-frame clones and lacks some. Seen here are under 95,000 clones, 82% observed once, and the top ten hold around 10%. The source material was peripheral blood. The receptor set was obtained from a man between 50 and 59 years old with acute or convalescent COVID-19.

This chain uses TRBV3-1 (or the pseudogene TRBV3-2) with TRBJ2-7; D is possibly TRBD1 (5 bases). Germline values: CDR1 LGHDT, CDR2 YNNKEL (reference sequence). CDR3 length equals 16 residues. Trimming pared 4 bases from V and 5 bases from J, leaving 21 bases between. The CDR3 nucleotides read TGTGCCAGCAGCCTTCTCCACGACAAGGGGTCTGACGAGCAGTACTTC. Translated, it gives CASSLLHDKGSDEQYF.

The chain joins TRBV3-1 (or the pseudogene TRBV3-2) to TRBJ2-7; tentatively, D is TRBD1 (5 bases). Looked up from germline, CDR1 is LGHDT and CDR2 is YNNKEL (reference sequence). The CDR3 spans 14 residues. V lost 3 bases, J lost 5 bases, and 14 bases lay in between. CDR3 residues: CASSHRSGFNEQYF. The CDR3 DNA sequence: TGTGCCAGCAGCCATCGCTCAGGGTTCAACGAGCAGTACTTC.

This clone was counted once. A junction end diverges from the germline sequence, so it may reflect a read error. Other DNA sequences within the sample encode an identical CDR3. CDR3 DNA: TGTGCCAGCAGCCCAACAGGCCCCAGGGCTGAAGCTTTCTTC. Translated: CASSPTGPRAEAFF. The gene calls are TRBV5-5 and TRBJ1-1; the D gene is possibly TRBD1 (5 bases). Per the germline V gene, CDR1 is SGHKS and CDR2 is YYEKEE (reference sequence). The CDR3 is made up of 14 amino acids. The complete variable domain, with remaining parts taken from reference TRBV5-5 and TRBJ1-1, reads DAGVTQSPTHLIKTRGQQVTLRCSPISGHKSVSWYQQVLGQGPQFIFQYYEKEERGRGNFPDRFSARQFPNYSSELNVNALLLGDSALYLCASSPTGPRAEAFFGQGTRLTVV.

This clone has only one observation. The V gene is TRBV20-1, the J gene TRBJ2-3; D is undetermined. This CDR3 comprises 14 residues. Germline values: CDR1 DFQATT, CDR2 SNEGSKA (reference sequence). The ends were cut back, 3 bases at V and 4 bases at J, with 14 bases in the middle. CDR3 sequence (DNA): TGCAGTGCTAGTGCAGTTCCCCCCGCAGATACGCAGTATTTT. It translates to CSASAVPPADTQYF.

V usage is TRBV6-5 and J usage is TRBJ2-2; 11 bases agree with TRBD1. V was pared by 10 bases and J by 7 bases, with 5 bases of the junction left unmatched. From germline, CDR1 is MNHEY and CDR2 SVGAGI. CDR3 length: 13 residues. The CDR3, as DNA: TGTGCCACCGGACAGGGGGCGATCGGGGAGCTGTTTTTT. Translating it yields CATGQGAIGELFF.